This T cell receptor (beta chain) originates from a study of cytomegalovirus exposure and HLA in healthy donors. General study results and limits: The classifier reportedly diagnosed cytomegalovirus status with high specificity and sensitivity.

Produced via immunoSEQ multiplex PCR; TCRdb's table is partial and in-frame only. The sample includes 100,000 to 150,000 clones, roughly nine tenths of them seen just once. The V and J ends lost 5 bases and 5 bases, in that order; junction bases with no gene match: 17. CDR1 and CDR2 (germline): SEHNR, FQNEAQ (reference sequence). The CDR3 runs 17 residues. A word on this clone: Its specificity is unknown.

The chain is built from TRBV7-9 and TRBJ1-2; 7 bases fit TRBD1. The sequenced sample was PBMCs. This TCR came from a woman between 18 and 29 years old in good health and CMV-seronegative. The DNA for the CDR3 is TGTGCCAGCAGCACGACGGCCCGGTCAGGGGGTGGGTATGGCTACACCTTC. Translating gives CASSTTARSGGGYGYTF.